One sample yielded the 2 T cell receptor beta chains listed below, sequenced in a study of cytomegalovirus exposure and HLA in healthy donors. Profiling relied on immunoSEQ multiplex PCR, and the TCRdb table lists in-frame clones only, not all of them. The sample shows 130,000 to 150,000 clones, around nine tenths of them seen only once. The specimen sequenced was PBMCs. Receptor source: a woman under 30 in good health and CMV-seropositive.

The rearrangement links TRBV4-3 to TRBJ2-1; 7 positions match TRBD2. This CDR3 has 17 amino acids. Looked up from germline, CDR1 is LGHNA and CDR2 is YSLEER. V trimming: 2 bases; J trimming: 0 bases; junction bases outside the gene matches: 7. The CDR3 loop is CASSQTPAGRSYNEQFF. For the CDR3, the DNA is TGCGCCAGCAGCCAAACCCCAGCGGGACGCTCCTACAATGAGCAGTTCTTC.

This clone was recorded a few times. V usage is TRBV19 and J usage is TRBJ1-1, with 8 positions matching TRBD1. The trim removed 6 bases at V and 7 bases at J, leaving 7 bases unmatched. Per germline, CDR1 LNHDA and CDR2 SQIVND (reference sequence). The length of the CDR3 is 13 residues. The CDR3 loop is CASSRTGWDEAFF. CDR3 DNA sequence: TGTGCCAGTAGCCGGACAGGGTGGGATGAAGCTTTCTTT.